This T cell receptor beta chain was recorded in a study of CD8+ T cells in alopecia areata. Extraction of RNA preceded its reverse transcription into cDNA, which served as the sequencing template. Sequenced by immunoSEQ multiplex PCR; TCRdb stores in-frame clones only, minus some. The sample lists 120,000 to 150,000 clones; 85% to 90% were seen once. Starting from PBMCs, sorting isolated CD4+ and CD8+ T cells. Findings and limits, study-wide: Against the mouse data, patients shared TCRs less clearly, possibly for HLA reasons. Normal skin's resident alphabeta T cells are sequenced alongside lesional scalp T cells.

In germline, CDR1 is MGHRA, CDR2 YSYEKL. V was cut by 0 bases and J by 4 bases, with 12 bases left in between. The CDR3 contains 15 residues. On this clone itself: Its antigen is not known.

V and J are TRBV4-1 and TRBJ1-2; D remains unclear. The sequence was obtained from a human donor with alopecia areata. Here the sequenced sample was CD8+ T cells sorted from blood, taken at week 0. CDR3 coding DNA: TGCGCCAGCAGCCAAGATCGTGGTCTGGTCTATGGCTACACCTTC. Translating it yields CASSQDRGLVYGYTF.